This T cell receptor (beta chain) derives from a study of Ad26.COV2.S vaccination and SARS-CoV-2 variants. Study-wide background: Dosing was one shot or two shots 56 days apart.

Assay: immunoSEQ multiplex PCR; the TCRdb copy retains only in-frame clones and omits some. The sample contains 380,000 or so clones, roughly 80% of which appear only once. The sample's treatment: approximately 18 received Ad26.COV2.S at low or high dose, single or two shots; roughly 5 received placebo; per-sample allocation not given. Specimen acquisition occurred on day 63 following the initial vaccine or placebo injection. The CDR3 has 13 residues. V was pared by 5 bases and J by 10 bases, with 17 bases between. Germline CDR1 MNHEY, CDR2 SVGAGI. This clonotype was sampled from a person between 18 and 65 years old who received the Ad26.COV2.S COVID-19 vaccine or a placebo. The sample here was peripheral blood, taken in a trial of Ad26.COV2.S vaccine versus placebo. The rearrangement joins TRBV6-5 to TRBJ1-1; no firm D call. The CDR3 sequence: CASSMERELGAFF. CDR3 sequence (DNA): TGTGCCAGCAGTATGGAACGCGAGCTAGGAGCTTTCTTT.